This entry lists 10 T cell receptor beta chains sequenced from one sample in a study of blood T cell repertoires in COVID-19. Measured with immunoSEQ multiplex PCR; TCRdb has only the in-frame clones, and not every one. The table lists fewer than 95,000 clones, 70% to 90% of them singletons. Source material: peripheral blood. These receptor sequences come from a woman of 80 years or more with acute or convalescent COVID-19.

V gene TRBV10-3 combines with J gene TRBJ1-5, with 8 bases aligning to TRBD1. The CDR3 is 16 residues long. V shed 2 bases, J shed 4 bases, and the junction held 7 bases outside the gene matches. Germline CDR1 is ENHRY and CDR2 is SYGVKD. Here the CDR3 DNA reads TGTGCCATCAGTGAGACGGACAGGGCGTGGAATCAGCCCCAGCATTTT. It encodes CAISETDRAWNQPQHF.

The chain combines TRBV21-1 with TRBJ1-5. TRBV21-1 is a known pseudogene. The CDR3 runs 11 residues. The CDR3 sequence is CASSNRTGEHF. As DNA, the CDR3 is TGTGCCAGCAGCAATAGGACCGGGGAGCATTTT.

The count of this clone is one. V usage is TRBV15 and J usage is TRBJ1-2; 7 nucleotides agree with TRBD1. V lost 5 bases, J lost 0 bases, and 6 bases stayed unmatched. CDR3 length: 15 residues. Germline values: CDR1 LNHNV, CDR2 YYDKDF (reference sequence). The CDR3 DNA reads TGTGCCACCAGCGGCGGGACAGCTACTAACTATGGCTACACCTTC. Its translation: CATSGGTATNYGYTF.

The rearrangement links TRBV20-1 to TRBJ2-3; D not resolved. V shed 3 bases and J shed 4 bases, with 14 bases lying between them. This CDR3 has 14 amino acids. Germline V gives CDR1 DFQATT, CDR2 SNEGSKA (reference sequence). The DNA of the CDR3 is TGCAGTGCTAGTCTCAACCTAGGTCCAGATACGCAGTATTTT. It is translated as CSASLNLGPDTQYF.

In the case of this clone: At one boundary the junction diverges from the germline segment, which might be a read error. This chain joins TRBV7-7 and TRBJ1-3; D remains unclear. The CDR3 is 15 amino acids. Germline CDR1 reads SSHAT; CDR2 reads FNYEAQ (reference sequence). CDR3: CASSPIRGAGNTIYF. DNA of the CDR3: TGTGCTAGCAGCCCCATCCGGGGAGCTGGAAACACCATATATTTT.

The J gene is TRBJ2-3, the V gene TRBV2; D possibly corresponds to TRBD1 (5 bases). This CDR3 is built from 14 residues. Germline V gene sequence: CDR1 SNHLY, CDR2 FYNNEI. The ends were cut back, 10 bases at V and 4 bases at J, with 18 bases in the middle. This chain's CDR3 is CATRVRSSSDTQYF. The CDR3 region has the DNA TGTGCCACCAGGGTGCGTTCGAGCTCAGATACGCAGTATTTT. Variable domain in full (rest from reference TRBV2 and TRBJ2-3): EPEVTQTPSHQVTQMGQEVILRCVPISNHLYFYWYRQILGQKVEFLVSFYNNEISEKSEIFDDQFSVERPDGSNFTLKIRSTKLEDSAMYFCATRVRSSSDTQYFGPGTRLTVL.

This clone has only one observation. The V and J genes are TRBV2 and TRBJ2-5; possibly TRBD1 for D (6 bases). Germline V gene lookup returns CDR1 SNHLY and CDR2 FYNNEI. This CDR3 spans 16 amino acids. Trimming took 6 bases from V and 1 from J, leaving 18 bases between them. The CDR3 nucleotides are TGTGCCAGCAGAGAACAGGGCCACCTTCCCCAAGAGACCCAGTACTTC. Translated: CASREQGHLPQETQYF.

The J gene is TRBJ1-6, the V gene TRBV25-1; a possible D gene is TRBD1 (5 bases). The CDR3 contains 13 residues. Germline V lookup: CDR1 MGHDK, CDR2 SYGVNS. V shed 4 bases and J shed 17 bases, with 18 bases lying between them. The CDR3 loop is CASSGLAGQGVHF. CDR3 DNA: TGTGCCAGCAGTGGACTAGCGGGGCAGGGAGTCCACTTT.

The CDR3 loop is CASSNGHYQETQYF. The CDR3 DNA is TGTGCCAGCAGCAACGGACATTATCAAGAGACCCAGTACTTC. The genes are TRBV7-2 and TRBJ2-5; a weak D match, TRBD1 (5 bases). CDR1 and CDR2 from the germline V gene are SGHTA and FQGNSA. V was trimmed by 5 bases and J by 2 bases, leaving 12 bases between them. The CDR3 has 14 amino acids.

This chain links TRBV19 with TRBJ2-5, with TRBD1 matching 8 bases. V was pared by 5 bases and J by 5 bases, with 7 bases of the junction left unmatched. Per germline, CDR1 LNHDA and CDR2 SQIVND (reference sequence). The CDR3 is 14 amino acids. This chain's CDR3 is CASSPDRESETQYF. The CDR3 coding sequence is TGTGCCAGTAGTCCGGACAGGGAATCGGAGACCCAGTACTTC.